The clone carrying this T cell receptor beta chain was seen just once. Its antigen is not identified. CDR3 size: 15 residues. The ends lost 1 base at V and 8 bases at J; junction bases unmatched: 10. Germline assignment: CDR1 GTSNPN and CDR2 SVGIG (reference sequence). TCRdb itself ran the 5' RACE reads through MiXCR, one entry per CDR3 protein. Altogether 200,000 to 250,000 distinct CDR3 sequences are present, roughly 10% being singletons, with the ten largest covering 6.8%. This record comes from a study of CD8 T cells in ankylosing spondylitis. Regarding the study as a whole: The disease-linked clones had a CD8+ phenotype and low blood frequencies.

The TCR sequence derives from a male donor with ankylosing spondylitis or in good health (not recorded which). Input material: blood, either unsorted or a sorted T cell fraction (not recorded which). V and J are TRBV30 and TRBJ1-4; 7 bases line up with TRBD1. For the CDR3, the DNA is TGTGCCTGGAGTGCTACAGGGGCAAAAAGGGAAAAACTGTTTTTT. Its protein product is CAWSATGAKREKLFF. The full variable domain, rest sourced from reference TRBV30 and TRBJ1-4, is SQTIHQWPATLVQPVGSPLSLECTVEGTSNPNLYWYRQAAGRGLQLLFYSVGIGQISSEVPQNLSASRPQDRQFILSSKKLLLSDSGFYLCAWSATGAKREKLFFGSGTQLSVL.